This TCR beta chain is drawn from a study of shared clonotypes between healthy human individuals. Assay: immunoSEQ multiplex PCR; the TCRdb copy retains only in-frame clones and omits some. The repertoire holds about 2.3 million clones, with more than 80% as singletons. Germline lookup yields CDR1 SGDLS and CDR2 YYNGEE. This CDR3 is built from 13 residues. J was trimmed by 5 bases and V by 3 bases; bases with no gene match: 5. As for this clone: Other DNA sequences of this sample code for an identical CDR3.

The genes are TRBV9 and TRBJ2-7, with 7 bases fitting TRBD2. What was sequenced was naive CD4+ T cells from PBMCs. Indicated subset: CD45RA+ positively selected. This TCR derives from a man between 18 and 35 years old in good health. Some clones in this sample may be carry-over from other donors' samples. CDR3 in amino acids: CASSATSVHEQYF. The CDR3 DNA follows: TGTGCCAGCAGCGCAACTAGCGTCCACGAGCAGTACTTC.